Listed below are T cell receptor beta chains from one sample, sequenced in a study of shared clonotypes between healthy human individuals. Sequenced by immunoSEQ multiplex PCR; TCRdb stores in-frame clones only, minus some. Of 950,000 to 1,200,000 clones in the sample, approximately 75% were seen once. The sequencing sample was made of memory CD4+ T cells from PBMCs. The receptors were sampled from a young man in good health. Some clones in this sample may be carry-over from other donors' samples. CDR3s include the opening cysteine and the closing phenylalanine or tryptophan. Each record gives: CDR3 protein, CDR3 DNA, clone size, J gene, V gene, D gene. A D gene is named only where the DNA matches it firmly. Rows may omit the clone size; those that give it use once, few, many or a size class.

CASSLDAGGYNEQFF	TGTGCCAGCAGCTTAGACGCAGGGGGATACAATGAGCAGTTCTTC	NA	TRBJ2-1	TRBV7-3	TRBD1
CASSLSARAYEQYF	TGTGCCAGCAGCTTATCTGCCAGGGCCTACGAGCAGTACTTC	once	TRBJ2-7	TRBV11-1	NA
CASSQLAGGRNTGELFF	TGCGCCAGCAGCCAACTCGCGGGAGGGCGAAACACCGGGGAGCTGTTTTTT	once	TRBJ2-2	TRBV5-1	TRBD2
CAGESRDRSYNEQFF	TGTGCCGGGGAATCCCGGGATAGGTCCTACAATGAGCAGTTCTTC	NA	TRBJ2-1	TRBV6-1	NA
CAISEKPWQGAGGGTEAFF	TGTGCCATCAGTGAGAAGCCCTGGCAGGGGGCCGGGGGTGGTACTGAAGCTTTCTTT	NA	TRBJ1-1	TRBV10-3	TRBD1
CASSRPGTGSNQPQHF	TGTGCCAGCTCACGACCCGGGACAGGTAGCAATCAGCCCCAGCATTTT	NA	TRBJ1-5	TRBV18	TRBD1
CASSWTGGRDTQYF	TGTGCCAGCAGCTGGACGGGCGGGAGGGATACGCAGTATTTT	NA	TRBJ2-3	TRBV5-4	TRBD2
CSVPTGNINQPQHF	TGCAGCGTGCCGACAGGGAATATTAATCAGCCCCAGCATTTT	NA	TRBJ1-5	TRBV29-1	TRBD1
CARTSGTSTGETQYF	TGTGCCCGGACCTCGGGGACTAGCACAGGAGAGACCCAGTACTTC	NA	TRBJ2-5	TRBV30	TRBD2
CASSLTRTDTDTQYF	TGTGCCAGCAGCTTAACCCGGACAGACACAGATACGCAGTATTTT	NA	TRBJ2-3	TRBV7-8	NA
CASSPGQGSDEQYF	TGTGCCAGCAGTCCCGGACAGGGTTCGGACGAGCAGTACTTC	NA	TRBJ2-7	TRBV28	TRBD1
CASLRSTGNSGNTIYF	TGTGCCAGCCTGAGATCGACAGGGAACTCTGGAAACACCATATATTTT	NA	TRBJ1-3	TRBV7-9	TRBD1
CASSPSGGGYGYTF	TGCGCCAGCTCCCCCTCGGGAGGCGGCTATGGCTACACCTTC	NA	TRBJ1-2	TRBV10-1	NA
CASSPRPLIPSGANVLTF	TGTGCCAGCAGCCCCCGGCCCCTAATACCTTCCGGGGCCAACGTCCTGACTTTC	NA	TRBJ2-6	TRBV7-9	NA
CASSLFQGTISSYEQYF	TGCGCCAGCAGCTTGTTTCAGGGAACGATTAGCTCCTACGAGCAGTACTTC	NA	TRBJ2-7	TRBV5-1	NA
CASSAPQGANTEAFF	TGTGCCAGCAGCGCACCACAGGGGGCGAACACTGAAGCTTTCTTT	NA	TRBJ1-1	TRBV9	TRBD1
CASSLGQGGETQYF	TGTGCCAGCAGCCTGGGACAGGGAGGAGAGACCCAGTACTTC	NA	TRBJ2-5	TRBV14	TRBD1
CASSYSMIRNTGELFF	TGTGCCAGCAGTTACTCGATGATTAGGAACACCGGGGAGCTGTTTTTT	NA	TRBJ2-2	TRBV6-5	NA
CASSERAYGYTF	TGTGCCAGCAGTGAGAGAGCCTATGGCTACACCTTC	NA	TRBJ1-2	TRBV28	NA
CASSFRWDPGTQYF	TGTGCCAGCAGCTTCCGGTGGGACCCGGGAACGCAGTATTTT	NA	TRBJ2-3	TRBV7-8	NA
CSVAGTMNTEAFF	TGCAGCGTAGCAGGGACAATGAACACTGAAGCTTTCTTT	NA	TRBJ1-1	TRBV29-1	NA
CASSQFAEQFF	TGTGCCAGCAGCCAATTCGCAGAGCAGTTCTTC	NA	TRBJ2-1	TRBV5-6	NA
CASYPLGPLAGNNEQFF	TGTGCCAGCTATCCACTAGGTCCGCTAGCGGGAAACAATGAGCAGTTCTTC	NA	TRBJ2-1	TRBV28	TRBD2
CASSGPEEGNTIYF	TGTGCCAGCAGCGGCCCGGAGGAGGGAAACACCATATATTTT	NA	TRBJ1-3	TRBV9	NA
CASSRRNKETQYF	TGTGCCAGCAGCCGCCGTAATAAAGAGACCCAGTACTTC	NA	TRBJ2-5	TRBV7-2	NA
CASRSTSGNYNEQFF	TGTGCCAGCAGATCGACTAGCGGGAACTACAATGAGCAGTTCTTC	few	TRBJ2-1	TRBV2	TRBD2
CASSPGQSNYGYTF	TGTGCCAGCAGCCCGGGACAGAGTAATTATGGCTACACCTTC	NA	TRBJ1-2	TRBV11-2	TRBD1
CASGRVWTEAFF	TGTGCCAGCGGCAGGGTGTGGACTGAAGCTTTCTTT	NA	TRBJ1-1	TRBV2	NA
CASSLARADRGTDTQYF	TGTGCCAGCAGCTTGGCCAGGGCGGATAGGGGCACAGATACGCAGTATTTT	NA	TRBJ2-3	TRBV5-6	NA
CASSQDIAALPGTGYTF	TGTGCCAGCAGCCAAGACATTGCGGCCCTCCCCGGAACGGGCTACACCTTC	NA	TRBJ1-2	TRBV14	NA
CASSRDRGAYEQYF	TGTGCCAGCAGTCGCGACAGGGGGGCCTACGAGCAGTACTTC	few	TRBJ2-7	TRBV27	TRBD1
CASSLGAGSYNEQFF	TGTGCCAGCAGCTTGGGGGCGGGTTCCTACAATGAGCAGTTCTTC	NA	TRBJ2-1	TRBV7-2	NA
CASSKDLDGTQYF	TGTGCCAGCAGCAAGGACCTGGATGGGACCCAGTACTTC	NA	TRBJ2-5	TRBV7-9	NA
CASRLVGDQPQHF	TGCGCCAGCCGCTTGGTGGGGGATCAGCCCCAGCATTTT	NA	TRBJ1-5	TRBV5-1	NA
CASSPTGATEAFF	TGTGCCAGCAGCCCGACAGGGGCCACTGAAGCTTTCTTT	NA	TRBJ1-1	TRBV6-5	TRBD1
CANSLSRGAAFF	TGTGCCAACAGTTTATCGCGGGGGGCAGCTTTCTTT	NA	TRBJ1-1	TRBV27	NA
CASSPGRQETQYF	TGTGCCAGCTCACCAGGACGACAAGAGACCCAGTACTTC	NA	TRBJ2-5	TRBV18	NA